This is a list of T cell receptor beta chains from one sample in a study of blood T cell repertoires in COVID-19. TCRdb keeps only in-frame clones here, not all; method: immunoSEQ multiplex PCR. In the table there are 200,000 to 300,000 clones, nearly 90% of which are singletons. Sequencing input: peripheral blood. Receptors originate from a woman aged 25 to 39 with acute or convalescent COVID-19. Both conserved end residues are part of each CDR3. D genes are given only for firm matches. Only part of the rows carry a size: once, few, many, or a class if the clone is expanded.

v_gene,d_gene,abundance,j_gene,CDR3nt,CDR3aa
TRBV6-6,TRBD2,NA,TRBJ2-1,TGTGCCAGCAGCGCAACTAGCGGGAGGGCCGAAAATGAGCAGTTCTTC,CASSATSGRAENEQFF
TRBV4-1,NA,NA,TRBJ1-3,TGCGCCAGCAGCCCACTCTCGGGATACTCTGGAAACACCATATATTTT,CASSPLSGYSGNTIYF
TRBV5-6,TRBD1,NA,TRBJ1-5,TGTGCCAGCAGCAGGACAGGGCGCCGCAATCAGCCCCAGCATTTT,CASSRTGRRNQPQHF
TRBV20-1,NA,few,TRBJ2-5,TGCAGTGCTAGTAGCGGTCAAGAGACCCAGTACTTC,CSASSGQETQYF
TRBV24-1,TRBD2,NA,TRBJ2-1,TGTGCCACCAGTGATCCGACTAGCCCATCTTACAATGAGCAGTTCTTC,CATSDPTSPSYNEQFF
TRBV7-9,NA,NA,TRBJ1-1,TGTGCCACCACCCACAGAAGAATCAACACTGAAGCTTTCTTT,CATTHRRINTEAFF
TRBV30,TRBD1,few,TRBJ1-2,TGTGCCTGGAGTCGGGACAGACCTTATGGCTACACCTTC,CAWSRDRPYGYTF
TRBV27,TRBD1,NA,TRBJ1-5,TGTGCCAGCGGGACAGGGTTAGGCAATCAGCCCCAGCATTTT,CASGTGLGNQPQHF
TRBV4-1,NA,NA,TRBJ1-2,TGCGCCAGCAGTCATGACAGCACTAACTATGGCTACACCTTC,CASSHDSTNYGYTF
TRBV27,NA,NA,TRBJ2-7,TGTGCCAGCAGTTCCGACAGCTACGAGCAGTACTTC,CASSSDSYEQYF
TRBV5-8,TRBD2,NA,TRBJ2-1,TGTGCCAGCCAGCCACTAGCGATCTCCTACAATGAGCAGTTCTTC,CASQPLAISYNEQFF
TRBV27,TRBD2,NA,TRBJ2-5,TGTGCCAGTGGACTAGCGGGAGCGGGGGAGACCCAGTACTTC,CASGLAGAGETQYF
TRBV29-1,NA,NA,TRBJ2-1,TGCAGCGTCGCCGGGTTAAGCAACAATGAGCAGTTCTTC,CSVAGLSNNEQFF
TRBV7-2,NA,once,TRBJ2-3,TGTGCCAGCAGCTCCCTGAGGGGCACAGATACGCAGTATTTT,CASSSLRGTDTQYF
TRBV18,TRBD1,NA,TRBJ2-7,TGTGCCAGCTCACCACAAGCACAGGGGAACGAGCAGTACTTC,CASSPQAQGNEQYF
TRBV7-9,NA,NA,TRBJ1-3,TGTGCCAGCAGCTTAGTGGCCAGTCCATCTGGAAACACCATATATTTT,CASSLVASPSGNTIYF
TRBV25-1,NA,NA,TRBJ1-3,TGTGCCAGCAGTGAATATTCAAACAGCGGAGATGGAAACACCATATATTTT,CASSEYSNSGDGNTIYF
TRBV6-5,TRBD2,NA,TRBJ2-3,TGTGCCAGCAGTTGGCAAGCGGGAGTCGGAGATACGCAGTATTTT,CASSWQAGVGDTQYF
TRBV7-9,NA,once,TRBJ1-3,TGTGCCAGCAGCTTAATTGCGGCCGCCCCCTCTGGAAACACCATATATTTT,CASSLIAAAPSGNTIYF
TRBV11-2,TRBD1,NA,TRBJ2-5,TGTGCCAGCAGCTCGGGTGACAGGGCGTCGGAGACCCAGTACTTC,CASSSGDRASETQYF
TRBV7-9,NA,NA,TRBJ1-4,TGTGCCAGCAGGAGAGAGGCGAGCAATGAAAAACTGTTTTTT,CASRREASNEKLFF
TRBV5-1,TRBD2,NA,TRBJ2-1,TGCGCCAGCAGCTCGGGACTAGCGGTTCCTAATGAGCAGTTCTTC,CASSSGLAVPNEQFF
TRBV10-3,NA,NA,TRBJ2-1,TGTGCCATCAGCCCAACAGGGTTGACCTACAATGAGCAGTTCTTC,CAISPTGLTYNEQFF
TRBV3-1/TRBV3-2,NA,NA,TRBJ2-2,TGTGCCAGCAGCCAAGATTTAACACCGGGAACAGAGCTGTTTTTT,CASSQDLTPGTELFF
TRBV12-5,TRBD2,NA,TRBJ2-1,TGTGCTAGTGGTTTGGTACCGGCGGGAGCTTACAATGAGCAGTTCTTC,CASGLVPAGAYNEQFF
TRBV9,NA,NA,TRBJ1-2,TGTGCCAGCAGCGTGCGAGGAAGGGGATCGAATGGCTACACCTTC,CASSVRGRGSNGYTF
TRBV12-5,TRBD1,NA,TRBJ2-7,TGTGCTAGTGGTAAAGCCGGGACAGGAACCTACGAGCAGTACTTC,CASGKAGTGTYEQYF
TRBV6-9,TRBD1,few,TRBJ2-2,TGTGCCAGCAGACCGGGACAGGGAAACACCGGGGAGCTGTTTTTT,CASRPGQGNTGELFF
TRBV10-2,NA,NA,TRBJ1-4,TGCGCCAGCAGCGATGTTCAAGGGGAACTGTTTTTT,CASSDVQGELFF
TRBV6-6,NA,NA,TRBJ1-1,TGTGCCAGCAGACAGGGTTTCGCGAACACTGAAGCTTTCTTT,CASRQGFANTEAFF
TRBV6-5,TRBD2,NA,TRBJ2-2,TGTGCCAGCAGTTACCTGAGGACTAGCGGGGAGCTGTTTTTT,CASSYLRTSGELFF
TRBV5-6,TRBD2,NA,TRBJ2-7,TGTGCCAGCAGCTTCGGGACTAGCGGGAGGTACGAGCAGTACTTC,CASSFGTSGRYEQYF
TRBV4-3,NA,NA,TRBJ2-7,TGCGCCAGCAGCCAAGGACTAGGGCCGTCCTACGAGCAGTACTTC,CASSQGLGPSYEQYF
TRBV29-1,TRBD2,few,TRBJ2-7,TGCAGCGTTAGGGGTAGCGGGATCGAGCAGTACTTC,CSVRGSGIEQYF
TRBV19,NA,NA,TRBJ2-1,TGTGCCAGTAGTATTAACCCGCAGGGTAGCTCCTACAATGAGCAGTTCTTC,CASSINPQGSSYNEQFF
TRBV3-1/TRBV3-2,NA,NA,TRBJ1-1,TGTGCCAGCAGCCGCAGGGTCTTGTATGGTACTGAAGCTTTCTTT,CASSRRVLYGTEAFF
TRBV5-1,TRBD1,NA,TRBJ1-4,TGCGCCAGCAGCTTGGTTATGACAGGGGCTGCAACTAATGAAAAACTGTTTTTT,CASSLVMTGAATNEKLFF